This T cell receptor (beta chain) appears in the sequencing data of a study of Graves' ophthalmopathy and Graves' hyperthyroidism. Study outcomes and limitations: Forecasting of ophthalmopathy progression by the model achieved around 71% sensitivity and 72% to 75% specificity. Thyroid clonotypes that were expanded above 0.001 frequency mostly also appeared in blood.

Losses at the gene ends were 0 bases for V and 7 bases for J; bases not matched to a gene: 5. CDR1 is LGHDT, CDR2 YNNKEL, per germline (reference sequence). This CDR3 comprises 16 residues. Amplified material comprised TCR beta CDR3 regions derived from RNA transcripts. An initial RT-PCR round employing HTBI primers preceded a second-round multiplex PCR. TCRdb recomputed calls from the multiplex PCR reads with MiXCR, one row per CDR3 protein. The table shows roughly 300,000 distinct CDR3 sequences, with about 17% occurring only once. About this clonotype: The antigen is not known.

The diagnostic workup employed clinical symptoms, serum thyroxine, TRAb, thyroid ultrasound and orbital computed tomography. Sequenced: peripheral blood. V usage is TRBV3-1 and J usage is TRBJ2-4, with TRBD2 identical over 11 bases. The TCR was taken from an adult man with Graves' ophthalmopathy. The CDR3 bases are TGTGCCAGCAGCCAAGATAGCGGGGGGGCTAAGAACATTCAGTACTTC. Its translation is CASSQDSGGAKNIQYF.